This entry lists 20 T cell receptor beta chains sequenced from one sample in a study of blood T cell repertoires in COVID-19. The repertoire was sequenced with immunoSEQ multiplex PCR; TCRdb's copy has only in-frame clones and lacks some. The table has about 200,000 clones, about 80% seen once. The sequenced material came from peripheral blood. These receptors were taken from a man between 60 and 75 years old with acute or convalescent COVID-19.

The V gene is TRBV24-1, the J gene TRBJ2-1; 16 bases align to TRBD2. With 8 bases clipped from V and 2 bases from J, the junction kept 5 bases outside the gene matches. The V gene's germline CDR1 is KGHDR and CDR2 SFDVKD. The CDR3 runs 17 residues. Here the CDR3 reads CATTGTSGGVAYNEQFF. The CDR3 nucleotides are TGTGCCACCACTGGGACTAGCGGGGGGGTCGCCTACAATGAGCAGTTCTTC.

This rearrangement joins TRBV2 to TRBJ1-3; D is perhaps TRBD1 (6 bases). The V end was cut by 8 bases, the J end by 1 base, with 12 bases between. This CDR3 comprises 14 residues. In germline, CDR1 is SNHLY, CDR2 FYNNEI. CDR3 bases: TGTGCCAGCTCCAGGGGAGCATCTGGAAACACCATATATTTT. Amino acid sequence: CASSRGASGNTIYF.

The V gene is TRBV3-1 (or the pseudogene TRBV3-2), the J gene TRBJ1-1, with 7 bases that match TRBD1. The germline V gene has CDR1 LGHDT and CDR2 YNNKEL (reference sequence). The CDR3 length is 13 residues. Trimming took 6 bases from V and 4 from J; bases not matched to a gene: 5. In nucleotides, the CDR3 is TGTGCCAGCAGGCAGGGGGGCTTCACTGAAGCTTTCTTT. Amino acids: CASRQGGFTEAFF.

The rearrangement uses TRBV5-1 and TRBJ1-2, with 10 nucleotides matching TRBD1. The CDR3 has 12 residues. Germline CDR1 SGHRS, CDR2 YFSETQ. V gave up 7 bases and J gave up 5 bases; unmatched junction bases: 2. CDR3 coding DNA: TGCGCCAGCGGGACAGGGGAGTATGGCTACACCTTC. Residues: CASGTGEYGYTF.

The chain is built from TRBV2 and TRBJ2-3, with D uncertain. There are 13 residues in the CDR3. Germline CDR1 is SNHLY and CDR2 is FYNNEI. Trimming removed 6 bases from V and 2 bases from J, with 9 bases in between. Written as DNA, the CDR3 is TGTGCCAGCAGGGCATTTTACACAGATACGCAGTATTTT. As protein: CASRAFYTDTQYF.

The rearrangement uses TRBV7-9 and TRBJ2-3; 8 bases fit TRBD1. Losses at the gene ends were 1 base for V and 3 bases for J; bases not matched to a gene: 12. CDR1 is SEHNR and CDR2 is FQNEAQ in the germline V gene (reference sequence). This CDR3 contains 18 residues. The CDR3 sequence is CASSLERGQGIATDTQYF. CDR3 sequence (DNA): TGTGCCAGCAGCTTAGAGCGCGGACAGGGAATAGCGACAGATACGCAGTATTTT. Using reference TRBV7-9 and TRBJ2-3 for the parts outside the CDR3, the full variable domain is DTGVSQNPRHKITKRGQNVTFRCDPISEHNRLYWYRQTLGQGPEFLTYFQNEAQLEKSRLLSDRFSAERPKGSFSTLEIQRTEQGDSAMYLCASSLERGQGIATDTQYFGPGTRLTVL.

This clone was detected once. This chain links TRBV28 with TRBJ1-2; 9 nucleotides agree with TRBD1. The length of the CDR3 is 13 residues. Losses at the gene ends were 3 bases for V and 7 bases for J; bases not matched to a gene: 3. Germline loops: CDR1 MDHEN, CDR2 SYDVKM. The CDR3 sequence is CASSFGTGFGYTF. CDR3 sequence (DNA): TGTGCCAGCAGTTTTGGGACAGGGTTTGGCTACACCTTC.

This clone occurred a few times. CDR3 protein: CASKSRMTGEETQYF. CDR3 DNA sequence: TGCGCCAGCAAATCCAGAATGACGGGGGAAGAGACCCAGTACTTC. The V call is TRBV5-1, the J call TRBJ2-5, with a tentative D call TRBD2 (6 bases). Germline V gene lookup returns CDR1 SGHRS and CDR2 YFSETQ. The V end was cut by 6 bases, the J end by 3 bases, with 18 bases between. There are 15 residues in the CDR3. The variable domain in full, with the rest retrieved from reference TRBV5-1 and TRBJ2-5, is KAGVTQTPRYLIKTRGQQVTLSCSPISGHRSVSWYQQTPGQGLQFLFEYFSETQRNKGNFPGRFSGRQFSNSRSEMNVSTLELGDSALYLCASKSRMTGEETQYFGPGTRLLVL.

The chain employs TRBV5-6 and TRBJ1-6; D gene unclear. CDR1 is SGHDT and CDR2 is YYEEEE in the germline V gene. The CDR3 has 13 residues. The V end lost 6 bases, the J end lost 6 bases, and 10 bases lay between the germline ends. CDR3 coding DNA: TGTGCCAGCACCAAGACATTTAATTCACCCCTCCACTTT. Translated: CASTKTFNSPLHF.

This clone was recorded only once. The genes are TRBV12-3 or TRBV12-4 and TRBJ1-3; D remains ambiguous. The V end was cut by 1 base, the J end by 3 bases, with 4 bases between. The CDR3 length is 13 residues. DNA of the CDR3: TGTGCCAGCAGTTTAGTCCGTGGAAACACCATATATTTT. Translated, it gives CASSLVRGNTIYF.

This sequence joins TRBV19 and TRBJ1-1; D possibly corresponds to TRBD1 (5 bases). The CDR3 has 15 amino acids. Trimming left V 2 bases short and J 2 bases short, with 12 bases between. Per the germline V gene, CDR1 is LNHDA and CDR2 is SQIVND (reference sequence). CDR3 residues: CASSIPPGQNTEAFF. CDR3 coding DNA: TGTGCCAGTAGTATACCGCCAGGGCAAAACACTGAAGCTTTCTTT.

The chain is built from TRBV6-5 and TRBJ1-3, with D tentatively TRBD1 (6 bases). Trimming stripped 7 bases from V and 0 bases from J, with 7 bases between. CDR1 is MNHEY, CDR2 SVGAGI, per germline. The CDR3 is 13 amino acids. CDR3 sequence reads: CASIRGSGNTIYF. The CDR3 DNA reads TGTGCCAGCATCAGGGGCTCTGGAAACACCATATATTTT.

The chain has TRBV10-3 and TRBJ1-6; the D gene is possibly TRBD1 (5 bases). The CDR3 runs to 14 residues. The V end lost 6 bases, the J end lost 6 bases, and 12 bases lay between the germline ends. CDR1 ENHRY and CDR2 SYGVKD come from the germline V gene. Here the CDR3 reads CAIRPGGSNSPLHF. The CDR3, as DNA: TGTGCCATCAGGCCCGGGGGTAGTAATTCACCCCTCCACTTT.

V gene TRBV10-3 combines with J gene TRBJ2-7, with D possibly matching TRBD2 (5 bases). Per germline, CDR1 ENHRY and CDR2 SYGVKD. The length of the CDR3 is 14 residues. Trimming shortened V by 4 bases and J by 6 bases, and 16 bases separated the two germline ends. CDR3 in DNA: TGTGCCATCAGTGCAGCCGGGGAATGGGGCGAGCAGTACTTC. Its translation: CAISAAGEWGEQYF.

The rearrangement links TRBV2 to TRBJ2-1; 8 positions match TRBD2. This CDR3 is 15 amino acids long. Losses at the gene ends were 6 bases for V and 5 bases for J; bases not matched to a gene: 9. Germline V gene data show CDR1 as SNHLY and CDR2 as FYNNEI. CDR3: CASRLAGGGHNEQFF. The CDR3 DNA follows: TGTGCCAGCAGATTGGCGGGAGGTGGCCACAATGAGCAGTTCTTC.

This rearrangement joins TRBV12-5 to TRBJ1-6; 9 bases agree with TRBD1. V lost 0 bases and J lost 7; bases outside the gene matches: 10. Germline values: CDR1 LGHNT, CDR2 FRNRAP. The CDR3 contains 18 residues. As DNA, the CDR3 is TGTGCTAGTGGTTTGGTAAGATCGGGACAGGGAAGCAATTCACCCCTCCACTTT. Encoded protein: CASGLVRSGQGSNSPLHF.

The chain is built from TRBV3-1 (or the pseudogene TRBV3-2) and TRBJ2-1; 13 bases match TRBD2. The germline V gene encodes CDR1 LGHDT and CDR2 YNNKEL (reference sequence). V was clipped by 4 bases and J by 4 bases; unmatched bases: 1. This CDR3 has 15 residues. The CDR3, as DNA: TGTGCCAGCAGCCTGACTAGCGGGGGGTACAATGAGCAGTTCTTC. Residues: CASSLTSGGYNEQFF.

CDR3 in amino acids: CASQGFETQYF. The CDR3 nucleotides are TGTGCCAGCCAGGGGTTCGAGACCCAGTACTTC. The chain joins TRBV28 to TRBJ2-5; TRBD1 might be the D (6 bases). Germline V gene lookup returns CDR1 MDHEN and CDR2 SYDVKM. The CDR3 length is 11 residues. The V and J ends lost 8 bases and 5 bases respectively, with 9 bases between them.

The CDR3 coding sequence is TGTGCCAGCAGCGGAGACCGGGGTGCCTACAATGAGCAGTTCTTC. It encodes CASSGDRGAYNEQFF. The J gene is TRBJ2-1, the V gene TRBV6-5, with TRBD2 as a possible D gene (5 bases). The ends were cut back, 6 bases at V and 2 bases at J, with 14 bases in the middle. The germline V gene encodes CDR1 MNHEY and CDR2 SVGAGI. The CDR3 sequence is 15 residues long.

The rearrangement uses TRBV29-1 and TRBJ1-1; 9 positions agree with TRBD1. CDR3 length equals 14 residues. With V trimmed by 5 bases and J by 1 base, 5 bases remained unmatched. CDR1 SQVTM and CDR2 ANQGSEA come from the germline V gene. DNA for the CDR3: TGCAGCGTTAAGGGGACAGGGACGAACACTGAAGCTTTCTTT. Protein product: CSVKGTGTNTEAFF.